The present TCR beta chain was sequenced within a study of memory CD4+ T cells and cytomegalovirus serostatus. On this clone itself: Its antigen is currently unknown.

Sequencing was performed with immunoSEQ multiplex PCR; in TCRdb, only in-frame clones are kept and a portion is missing. The data hold about 52,000 clones, with 80% to 85% observed a single time. This CDR3 region has 15 residues. In germline, CDR1 is SGDLS, CDR2 YYNGEE. Trimming pared 0 bases from V and 2 bases from J, leaving 10 bases between. The sort gate was single viable CD3+CD4+CD8-CD45RO+ cells for memory CD4+ T cells. Serostatus was set by detecting CMV pp150, pp28, p38, p52 IgG. Study results and caveats: CD4+ memory repertoires contained about two fifths of the 164 reported CMV TCRbeta sequences.

This rearrangement joins TRBV9 to TRBJ2-3; possibly TRBD2 for D (6 bases). The TCR sequence derives from an adult in good health and CMV-seropositive. The sample taken for sequencing was memory CD4+ T cells from blood. The CDR3 region is CASSVGGMYTDTQYF. CDR3 DNA: TGTGCCAGCAGCGTAGGCGGGATGTACACAGATACGCAGTATTTT.